Presented here are 6 T cell receptor beta chains from one specimen sequenced in a study of T-cell reconstitution after alpha-beta-depleted transplantation in children. Unique molecular identifiers were used in preparing the TCRbeta library. MiXCR was run by TCRdb on the PCR reads, yielding one entry per CDR3 protein. The sample has more than 300,000 distinct CDR3 sequences; roughly 17% are singletons. The sequenced sample was PBMCs, mostly from graft donor cells, obtained 360 days after TCRalphabeta/CD19-depleted stem cell transplant. Receptor source: a male patient between 2 and 15 years old who had a stem cell transplant for acute lymphoblastic leukemia, so the T cells may come from the graft donor.

This clonotype turned up a few times. This rearrangement joins TRBV7-9 to TRBJ2-1; D ambiguous. The germline V gene has CDR1 SEHNR and CDR2 FQNEAQ (reference sequence). This CDR3 region has 11 residues. V lost 7 bases to trimming and J lost 7 bases, with 8 bases between them. CDR3 sequence: CASTPLNEQFF. The DNA for the CDR3 is TGTGCCAGCACCCCTCTGAATGAGCAGTTCTTC.

This clonotype turned up a few times. This chain joins TRBV6-2 or TRBV6-3 and TRBJ2-1, with 7 bases that match TRBD1. This CDR3 contains 12 residues. From germline, CDR1 is MNHEY and CDR2 SVGEGT. J gave up 9 bases and V 7 bases, and 6 bases lay outside the gene matches. In DNA form, the CDR3 reads TGTGCCAGCACCCGGGACAGAACTGAGCAGTTCTTC. Translating it yields CASTRDRTEQFF.

This clonotype was seen a handful of times. The V call is TRBV7-3, the J call TRBJ2-5, with 8 bases that match TRBD2. The J segment lost 2 bases and the V segment lost 3 bases, leaving 5 bases of the junction unmatched. The germline V gene has CDR1 SGHTA and CDR2 FQGTGA. The CDR3 length is 15 residues. The CDR3 DNA reads TGTGCCAGCAGCTTTACAGGGACTAGACAAGAGACCCAGTACTTC. Its protein product is CASSFTGTRQETQYF. Full variable domain (outside the CDR3, taken from reference TRBV7-3 and TRBJ2-5): GAGVSQTPSNKVTEKGKYVELRCDPISGHTALYWYRQSLGQGPEFLIYFQGTGAADDSGLPNDRFFAVRPEGSVSTLKIQRTERGDSAVYLCASSFTGTRQETQYFGPGTRLLVL.

V gene TRBV12-3 or TRBV12-4 combines with J gene TRBJ1-2, with D uncertain. Trimming took 6 bases from V and 4 from J, leaving 12 bases between them. The CDR3 is 13 amino acids. CDR3 in amino acids: CASSALVSYGYTF. For the CDR3, the DNA is TGTGCCAGCAGCGCCCTAGTCTCCTATGGCTACACCTTC.

The sample holds a few counts of this clonotype. This sequence joins TRBV20-1 and TRBJ2-5; D not resolved. Germline CDR1 DFQATT, CDR2 SNEGSKA (reference sequence). This CDR3 spans 14 amino acids. V lost 0 bases and J 4 bases, leaving 12 bases between the germline ends. This chain's CDR3 is CSARDRPGLETQYF. CDR3 in DNA: TGCAGTGCTAGAGATCGACCAGGCTTAGAGACCCAGTACTTC.

This clonotype has only a few counts. V is TRBV20-1 and J is TRBJ2-7, with D possibly TRBD1 on 5 matching bases. Trimming took 3 bases from V and 5 from J, leaving 20 bases between them. Germline V gene lookup returns CDR1 DFQATT and CDR2 SNEGSKA (reference sequence). This CDR3 region has 15 residues. Written as DNA, the CDR3 is TGCAGTGCTAGTACCACCTCGGCAGGGCGGCACGAGCAGTACTTC. Translation: CSASTTSAGRHEQYF.